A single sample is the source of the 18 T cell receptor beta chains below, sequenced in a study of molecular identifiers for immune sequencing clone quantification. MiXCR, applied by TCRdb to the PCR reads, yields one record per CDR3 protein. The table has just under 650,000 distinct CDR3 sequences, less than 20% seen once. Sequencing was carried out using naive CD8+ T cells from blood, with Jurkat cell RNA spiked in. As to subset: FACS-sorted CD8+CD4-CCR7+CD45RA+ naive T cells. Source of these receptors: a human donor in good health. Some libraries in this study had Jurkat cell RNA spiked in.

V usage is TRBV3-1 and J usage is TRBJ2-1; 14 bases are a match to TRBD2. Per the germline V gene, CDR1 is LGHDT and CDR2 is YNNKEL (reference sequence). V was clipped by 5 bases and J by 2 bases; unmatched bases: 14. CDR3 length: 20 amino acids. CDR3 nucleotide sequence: TGTGCCAGCAGCACCCTTACCGGGACTAGCGGGAGAGGGACCTACAATGAGCAGTTCTTC. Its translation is CASSTLTGTSGRGTYNEQFF.

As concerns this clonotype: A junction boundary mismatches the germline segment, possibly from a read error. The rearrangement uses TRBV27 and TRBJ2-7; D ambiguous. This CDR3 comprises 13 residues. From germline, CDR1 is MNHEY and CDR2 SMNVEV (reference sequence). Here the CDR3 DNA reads TGTGCCGGCAGTTCAACTACTACCTACGAGCAGTACTTC. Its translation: CAGSSTTTYEQYF.

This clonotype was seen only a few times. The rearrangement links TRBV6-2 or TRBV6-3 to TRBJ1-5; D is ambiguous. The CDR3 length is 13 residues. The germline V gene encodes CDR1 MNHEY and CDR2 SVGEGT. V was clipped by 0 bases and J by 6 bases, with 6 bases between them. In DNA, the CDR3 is TGTGCCAGCAGTTACTCCGACGTTCAGCCCCAGCATTTT. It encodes CASSYSDVQPQHF.

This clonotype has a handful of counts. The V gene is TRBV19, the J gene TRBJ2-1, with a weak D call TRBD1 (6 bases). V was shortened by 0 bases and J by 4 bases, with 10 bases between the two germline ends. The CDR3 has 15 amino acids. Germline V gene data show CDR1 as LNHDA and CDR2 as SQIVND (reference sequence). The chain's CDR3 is CASSIEDRMYNEQFF. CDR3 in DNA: TGTGCCAGTAGTATAGAGGACAGAATGTACAATGAGCAGTTCTTC.

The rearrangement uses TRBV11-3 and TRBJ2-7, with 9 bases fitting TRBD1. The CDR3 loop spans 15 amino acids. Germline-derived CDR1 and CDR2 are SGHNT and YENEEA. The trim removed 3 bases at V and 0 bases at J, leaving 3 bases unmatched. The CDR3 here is CASSFSTGGSYEQYF. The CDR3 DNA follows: TGTGCCAGCAGCTTCTCGACAGGGGGCTCCTACGAGCAGTACTTC. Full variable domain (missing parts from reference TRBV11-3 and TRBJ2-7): EAGVVQSPRYKIIEKKQPVAFWCNPISGHNTLYWYLQNLGQGPELLIRYENEEAVDDSQLPKDRFSAERLKGVDSTLKIQPAELGDSAVYLCASSFSTGGSYEQYFGPGTRLTVT.

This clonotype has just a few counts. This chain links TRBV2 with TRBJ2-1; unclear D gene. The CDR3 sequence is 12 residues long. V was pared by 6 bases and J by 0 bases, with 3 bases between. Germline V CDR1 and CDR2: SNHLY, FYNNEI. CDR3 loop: CASRISYNEQFF. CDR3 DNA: TGTGCCAGCAGAATCTCCTACAATGAGCAGTTCTTC.

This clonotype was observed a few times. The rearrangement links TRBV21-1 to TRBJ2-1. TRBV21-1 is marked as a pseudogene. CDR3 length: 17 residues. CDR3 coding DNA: TGTGCCAGCAGCAAAGCCCTGCGCGGACGCTCCTACAATGAGCAGTTCTTC. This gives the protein CASSKALRGRSYNEQFF.

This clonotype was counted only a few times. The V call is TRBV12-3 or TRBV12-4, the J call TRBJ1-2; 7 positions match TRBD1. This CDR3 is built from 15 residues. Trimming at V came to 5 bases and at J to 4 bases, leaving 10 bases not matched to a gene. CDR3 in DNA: TGTGCCAGCAGTCAAAGAGGGACAGTCTCCTATGGCTACACCTTC. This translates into CASSQRGTVSYGYTF.

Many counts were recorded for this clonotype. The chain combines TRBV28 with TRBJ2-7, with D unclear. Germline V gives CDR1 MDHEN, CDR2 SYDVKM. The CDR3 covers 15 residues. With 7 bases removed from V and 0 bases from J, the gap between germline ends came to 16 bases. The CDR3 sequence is CASMGQQYFSYEQYF. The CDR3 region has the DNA TGTGCCAGCATGGGCCAACAGTATTTCTCCTACGAGCAGTACTTC.

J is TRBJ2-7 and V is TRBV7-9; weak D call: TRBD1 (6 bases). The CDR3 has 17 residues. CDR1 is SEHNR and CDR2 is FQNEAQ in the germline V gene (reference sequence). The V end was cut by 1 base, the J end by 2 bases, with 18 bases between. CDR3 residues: CASSLDYDRSTAYEQYF. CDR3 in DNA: TGTGCCAGCAGCTTAGATTATGACAGGAGTACCGCCTACGAGCAGTACTTC.

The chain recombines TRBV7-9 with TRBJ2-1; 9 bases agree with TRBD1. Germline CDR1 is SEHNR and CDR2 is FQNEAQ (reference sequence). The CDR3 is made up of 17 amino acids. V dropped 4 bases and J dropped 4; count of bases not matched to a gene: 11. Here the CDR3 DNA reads TGTGCCAGCAGCTCCCGCCTACAGGGGGCGCCTTACAATGAGCAGTTCTTC. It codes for CASSSRLQGAPYNEQFF. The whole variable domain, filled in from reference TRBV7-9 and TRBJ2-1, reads DTGVSQNPRHKITKRGQNVTFRCDPISEHNRLYWYRQTLGQGPEFLTYFQNEAQLEKSRLLSDRFSAERPKGSFSTLEIQRTEQGDSAMYLCASSSRLQGAPYNEQFFGPGTRLTVL.

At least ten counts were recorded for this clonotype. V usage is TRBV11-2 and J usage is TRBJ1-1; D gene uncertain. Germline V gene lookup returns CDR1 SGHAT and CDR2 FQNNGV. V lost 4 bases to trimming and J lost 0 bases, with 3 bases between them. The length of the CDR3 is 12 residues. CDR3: CASSSMNTEAFF. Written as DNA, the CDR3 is TGTGCCAGCAGCTCTATGAACACTGAAGCTTTCTTT.

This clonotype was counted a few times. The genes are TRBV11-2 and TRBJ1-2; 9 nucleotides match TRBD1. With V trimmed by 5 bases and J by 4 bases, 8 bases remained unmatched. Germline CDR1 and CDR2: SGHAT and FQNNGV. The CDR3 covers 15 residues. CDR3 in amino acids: CASSPGQGNVYGYTF. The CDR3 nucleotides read TGTGCCAGCAGCCCAGGACAGGGGAATGTCTATGGCTACACCTTC.

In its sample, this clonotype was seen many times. The CDR3 DNA reads TGCAGCGTTGATTCGGGGGTTCATTCTGGAAACACCATATATTTT. As protein: CSVDSGVHSGNTIYF. The chain recombines TRBV29-1 with TRBJ1-3, with D maybe TRBD1 (5 bases). The germline V and J ends were trimmed by 3 bases and 1 base, with 13 bases remaining between them. Germline CDR1 and CDR2: SQVTM and ANQGSEA. This CDR3 spans 15 amino acids.

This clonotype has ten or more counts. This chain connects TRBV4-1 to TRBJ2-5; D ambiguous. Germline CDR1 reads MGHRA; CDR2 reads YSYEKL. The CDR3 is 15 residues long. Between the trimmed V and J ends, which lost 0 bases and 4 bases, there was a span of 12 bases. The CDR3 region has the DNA TGCGCCAGCAGCCAAGAGACTGCCCAAGGAGAGACCCAGTACTTC. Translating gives CASSQETAQGETQYF.

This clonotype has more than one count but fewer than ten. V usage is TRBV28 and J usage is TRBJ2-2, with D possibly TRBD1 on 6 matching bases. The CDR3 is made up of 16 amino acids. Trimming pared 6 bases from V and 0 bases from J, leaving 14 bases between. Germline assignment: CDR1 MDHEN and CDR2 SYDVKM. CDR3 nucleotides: TGTGCCAGCAGCCCCAGGGGCCTGGCGAACACCGGGGAGCTGTTTTTT. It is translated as CASSPRGLANTGELFF.

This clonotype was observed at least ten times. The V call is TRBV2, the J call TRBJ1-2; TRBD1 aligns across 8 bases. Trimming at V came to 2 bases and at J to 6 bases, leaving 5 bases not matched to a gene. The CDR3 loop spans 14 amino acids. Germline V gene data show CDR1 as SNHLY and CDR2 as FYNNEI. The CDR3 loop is CASSEMNRGDGYTF. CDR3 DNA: TGTGCCAGCAGTGAAATGAACAGGGGGGATGGCTACACCTTC.

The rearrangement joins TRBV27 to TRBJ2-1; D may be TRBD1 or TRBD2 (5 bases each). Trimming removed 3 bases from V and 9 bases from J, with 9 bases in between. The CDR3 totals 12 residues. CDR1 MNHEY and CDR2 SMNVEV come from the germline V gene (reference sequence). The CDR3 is CASSFWGFEQFF. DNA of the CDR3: TGTGCCAGCAGTTTCTGGGGGTTTGAGCAGTTCTTC.